One and the same sample provided the 3 T cell receptor beta chains below, sequenced in a study of T cells in Graves' hyperthyroidism and ophthalmopathy. The source material, RNA transcripts, was used to amplify TCR beta CDR3 regions. In the first-round RT-PCR of the TCR CDR3, the HTBI primer set was used. From the multiplex PCR reads, TCRdb called clonotypes with MiXCR, one entry per CDR3 protein. The sample has some 490,000 distinct CDR3 sequences; roughly 22% are singletons. The sample was blood. The receptors stem from a woman aged 70-85 years with Graves' ophthalmopathy.

This clonotype came up a few times. The rearrangement joins TRBV7-9 to TRBJ1-2, with 7 bases matching TRBD1. Germline-derived CDR1 and CDR2 are SEHNR and FQNEAQ (reference sequence). Trimming at V came to 5 bases and at J to 7 bases, leaving 10 bases not matched to a gene. The CDR3 spans 14 residues. The DNA for the CDR3 is TGTGCCAGCAGCGGGCTAGGGGGCTTTCGTGGCTACACCTTC. Protein product: CASSGLGGFRGYTF.

This clonotype occurred many times. The chain uses TRBV5-1 and TRBJ2-1; unclear D gene. V lost 0 bases and J lost 0, with 7 bases in between. CDR3 size: 15 residues. Germline V lookup: CDR1 SGHRS, CDR2 YFSETQ. CDR3 region: CASSLAQSSYNEQFF. The CDR3 region has the DNA TGCGCCAGCAGCTTGGCCCAGAGCTCCTACAATGAGCAGTTCTTC.

This clonotype was seen repeatedly, ten times or more. The chain links TRBV12-3 or TRBV12-4 to TRBJ2-7; 12 bases align to TRBD2. The CDR3 extends over 15 amino acids. Unmatched junction bases numbered 7, after V lost 5 bases and J lost 5 bases. The CDR3 loop reads CASSQTSGRRNEQYF. For the CDR3, the DNA is TGTGCCAGCAGTCAAACTAGCGGGAGGCGAAACGAGCAGTACTTC.